Many counts were recorded for the clone carrying this T cell receptor (beta chain). The antigen is unknown. The CDR3 sequence is 14 residues long. V gave up 9 bases and J gave up 6 bases, with 19 bases separating them. CDR1 and CDR2 (germline): SGHNT, YENEEA. The data originate from a study of T cells in Graves' hyperthyroidism and ophthalmopathy. Findings of the study overall: Also found in blood were most expanded thyroid clonotypes above 0.001.

Researchers barred patients who had uncontrolled infection, other autoimmune disease, pregnancy or lactation. The study based diagnoses on clinical symptoms, serum thyroxine and TRAb, thyroid ultrasound and orbital computed tomography. Amplification of TCR beta CDR3 regions used RNA as the template. The HTBI primer set served for first-round RT-PCR of the TCR CDR3. MiXCR, run by TCRdb on the multiplex PCR reads, gives a single entry per CDR3 protein. The sample has hundreds of thousands of distinct CDR3 sequences; more than 13% are singletons. Source material: blood. The source of this sequence is a man in his fifties or sixties with Graves' ophthalmopathy. V is TRBV11-3 and J is TRBJ2-3; TRBD2 might be the D (6 bases). The CDR3 DNA follows: TGTGCCAGTAAAAGGGACTCCACGGCGGATACGCAGTATTTT. This gives the protein CASKRDSTADTQYF. The variable domain in full, with the rest retrieved from reference TRBV11-3 and TRBJ2-3, is EAGVVQSPRYKIIEKKQPVAFWCNPISGHNTLYWYLQNLGQGPELLIRYENEEAVDDSQLPKDRFSAERLKGVDSTLKIQPAELGDSAVYLCASKRDSTADTQYFGPGTRLTVL.